Presented here are 23 T cell receptor beta chains from one specimen sequenced in a study of cytomegalovirus exposure and HLA in healthy donors. 13 Jbeta primers and 60 Vbeta primers were used for the PCR. Some clones are missing from TCRdb's copy, which holds only in-frame ones; the method was immunoSEQ multiplex PCR. The profile shows tens of thousands of clones, around four fifths of them singletons. Sequencing was performed on PBMCs. Source of these receptors: a woman aged 25 to 39 in good health and CMV-seronegative.

This clone was seen a single time. This chain joins TRBV7-2 and TRBJ1-3; TRBD1 matches at 7 bases. Losses at the gene ends were 6 bases for V and 4 bases for J; bases not matched to a gene: 6. CDR1 and CDR2 (germline): SGHTA, FQGNSA. There are 14 residues in the CDR3. The CDR3 sequence is CASRPDRAGNTIYF. CDR3 nucleotide sequence: TGTGCCAGCAGACCCGACAGGGCCGGAAACACCATATATTTT.

The rearrangement joins TRBV5-4 to TRBJ2-5; 8 nucleotides agree with TRBD2. The CDR3 is 18 residues long. Unmatched junction bases numbered 19, after V lost 4 bases and J lost 5 bases. Per the germline V gene, CDR1 is SGHNT and CDR2 is YYREEE (reference sequence). CDR3 sequence: CASSPILVAGSGRETQYF. In nucleotides, the CDR3 is TGTGCCAGCAGCCCAATACTAGTAGCGGGGTCAGGAAGGGAGACCCAGTACTTC.

This clone was counted a few times. This sequence joins TRBV10-2 and TRBJ1-1; D possibly corresponds to TRBD1 (5 bases). This CDR3 has 13 amino acids. V was shortened by 8 bases and J by 4 bases, with 14 bases between the two germline ends. From germline, CDR1 is WSHSY and CDR2 SAAADI. The CDR3 protein is CASLSGGLTEAFF. Written as DNA, the CDR3 is TGCGCCAGCTTAAGCGGGGGACTCACTGAAGCTTTCTTT.

V gene TRBV30 combines with J gene TRBJ2-1, with a weak D call TRBD2 (5 bases). V was clipped by 0 bases and J by 8 bases, with 8 bases between them. CDR3 length equals 12 residues. Germline V lookup: CDR1 GTSNPN, CDR2 SVGIG (reference sequence). The CDR3 coding sequence is TGTGCCTGGAGTGTCTTCGGGGATGAGCAGTTCTTC. As protein: CAWSVFGDEQFF.

On this clone: At the DNA level, this CDR3 is encoded by other sequences in the same sample as well. This chain joins TRBV6-1 and TRBJ2-7; TRBD2 matches 13 bases. Per the germline V gene, CDR1 is MNHNS and CDR2 is SASEGT. CDR3 length: 15 amino acids. The J segment lost 4 bases and the V segment lost 1 base, leaving 1 base of the junction unmatched. This CDR3 reads CASSEGTSGSYEQYF. The CDR3 bases are TGTGCCAGCAGTGAAGGGACTAGCGGGAGTTACGAGCAGTACTTC.

The rearrangement uses TRBV30 and TRBJ1-2, with TRBD1 as a possible D gene (6 bases). The V end lost 8 bases, the J end lost 8 bases, and 24 bases lay between the germline ends. The V gene's germline CDR1 is GTSNPN and CDR2 SVGIG (reference sequence). This CDR3 contains 14 residues. CDR3 nucleotides: TGTGCCGGAGGCCGTCAGGGGTTACGAGAGGGCTACACCTTC. This sequence encodes CAGGRQGLREGYTF.

This clone has a handful of counts. V and J are TRBV6-1 and TRBJ1-1; weak D call: TRBD1 (5 bases). This CDR3 region has 12 residues. Per the germline V gene, CDR1 is MNHNS and CDR2 is SASEGT. V gave up 2 bases and J gave up 10 bases, with 11 bases separating them. Here the CDR3 reads CASSESGDGAFF. CDR3 bases: TGTGCCAGCAGTGAATCGGGGGATGGAGCTTTCTTT.

The chain couples TRBV6-6 to TRBJ2-1; 7 nucleotides line up with TRBD1. V was pared by 6 bases and J by 0 bases, with 2 bases of the junction left unmatched. The CDR3 extends over 14 amino acids. CDR1 MNHNY and CDR2 SVGAGI come from the germline V gene (reference sequence). This chain's CDR3 is CASRPGGSYNEQFF. CDR3 DNA sequence: TGTGCCAGCAGGCCAGGGGGCTCCTACAATGAGCAGTTCTTC.

The V and J genes are TRBV30 and TRBJ1-4, with TRBD1 matching 8 bases. This CDR3 is built from 14 residues. In germline, CDR1 is GTSNPN, CDR2 SVGIG (reference sequence). Trimming at V came to 8 bases and at J to 3 bases, leaving 8 bases not matched to a gene. The CDR3, as DNA: TGTGCCGGGAAGACAGGGGCCGCTAATGAAAAACTGTTTTTT. This translates into CAGKTGAANEKLFF.

By frequency in the sample, this clone is medium-sized. The chain links TRBV2 to TRBJ1-4; D is uncertain. This CDR3 has 14 amino acids. Deletions cut 7 bases from V and 7 bases from J, with 16 bases between. CDR1 is SNHLY and CDR2 is FYNNEI in the germline V gene. The CDR3 is CASTLAAGGEKLFF. In DNA, the CDR3 is TGTGCCAGCACCTTAGCGGCAGGCGGTGAAAAACTGTTTTTT.

The chain employs TRBV4-2 and TRBJ1-5; unclear D gene. The CDR3 consists of 15 residues. Germline CDR1 and CDR2: LGHNA and YNFKEQ. V was pared by 2 bases and J by 7 bases, with 15 bases between. The CDR3 region is CASSQTDSGGQPQHF. The CDR3 nucleotides are TGTGCCAGCAGCCAAACAGACTCAGGAGGCCAGCCCCAGCATTTT.

The J gene is TRBJ2-3, the V gene TRBV2; 7 bases match TRBD1. Germline-derived CDR1 and CDR2 are SNHLY and FYNNEI. J was trimmed by 10 bases and V by 11 bases; bases with no gene match: 9. This CDR3 region has 11 residues. The CDR3 loop is CACLRGSAQYF. In nucleotides, the CDR3 is TGTGCCTGCCTCAGGGGGTCGGCGCAGTATTTT.

The genes are TRBV20-1 and TRBJ2-1; 9 positions agree with TRBD1. This CDR3 is built from 10 residues. The V gene's germline CDR1 is DFQATT and CDR2 SNEGSKA (reference sequence). J gave up 16 bases and V 3 bases, and 4 bases lay outside the gene matches. The CDR3 protein is CSASSGQGFF. CDR3 coding DNA: TGCAGTGCTAGCTCGGGACAGGGTTTCTTC.

The gene calls are TRBV4-1 and TRBJ2-1; TRBD2 agrees at 8 bases. The CDR3 is 15 amino acids. Germline CDR1 MGHRA, CDR2 YSYEKL. V lost 3 bases to trimming and J lost 2 bases; unmatched junction nucleotides: 3. The CDR3 DNA follows: TGCGCCAGCAGCCAGGACGGGGGGGCCTACAATGAGCAGTTCTTC. Its protein product is CASSQDGGAYNEQFF.

The chain couples TRBV14 to TRBJ2-5; D is uncertain. The V end lost 4 bases, the J end lost 5 bases, and 8 bases lay between the germline ends. CDR3 length: 12 residues. Germline-derived CDR1 and CDR2 are SGHDN and FVKESK. CDR3 in amino acids: CASSRGWETQYF. In DNA, the CDR3 is TGTGCCAGCAGCCGAGGTTGGGAGACCCAGTACTTC.

V usage is TRBV28 and J usage is TRBJ1-1, with a tentative D call TRBD1 (5 bases). CDR1 and CDR2 from the germline V gene are MDHEN and SYDVKM. Trimming took 6 bases from V and 0 from J, leaving 11 bases between them. The CDR3 has 14 residues. The CDR3 nucleotides are TGTGCCAGCAGCCGCGGGGGGATGAACACTGAAGCTTTCTTT. Its translation: CASSRGGMNTEAFF. Drawing the rest from reference TRBV28 and TRBJ1-1, the complete variable domain is DVKVTQSSRYLVKRTGEKVFLECVQDMDHENMFWYRQDPGLGLRLIYFSYDVKMKEKGDIPEGYSVSREKKERFSLILESASTNQTSMYLCASSRGGMNTEAFFGQGTRLTVV.

The chain uses TRBV7-9 and TRBJ2-7; tentative D call: TRBD2 (5 bases). The length of the CDR3 is 13 residues. V lost 3 bases to trimming and J lost 2 bases, with 8 bases between them. CDR1 and CDR2 (germline): SEHNR, FQNEAQ (reference sequence). The CDR3 sequence: CASSLGSPYEQYF. In DNA form, the CDR3 reads TGTGCCAGCAGCTTGGGGAGCCCCTACGAGCAGTACTTC.

The chain links TRBV19 to TRBJ2-5, with 7 positions matching TRBD1. Germline assignment: CDR1 LNHDA and CDR2 SQIVND (reference sequence). CDR3 length equals 13 residues. V was clipped by 10 bases and J by 3 bases; unmatched bases: 8. The CDR3, as DNA: TGTGCCACCGCCGACAGGGCGAAAGAGACCCAGTACTTC. Amino acid sequence: CATADRAKETQYF.

This chain uses TRBV10-3 with TRBJ2-5; 10 bases are shared with TRBD1. The ends lost 6 bases at V and 4 bases at J; junction bases unmatched: 8. Germline CDR1 reads ENHRY; CDR2 reads SYGVKD. The CDR3 consists of 15 residues. CDR3: CAIRLGQGSTETQYF. CDR3 coding DNA: TGTGCCATCAGATTGGGACAGGGGTCGACAGAGACCCAGTACTTC.

The J gene is TRBJ2-3, the V gene TRBV6-5; D might be TRBD2 (7 bases). Germline assignment: CDR1 MNHEY and CDR2 SVGAGI. The length of the CDR3 is 12 residues. Trimming removed 11 bases at V and 4 bases at J, with 13 bases between. CDR3 nucleotides: TGTGCCGTCTCCGGGGGGCCAGATACGCAGTATTTT. This gives the protein CAVSGGPDTQYF.

This chain connects TRBV6-1 to TRBJ2-7, with D tentatively TRBD1 (7 bases). Germline CDR1 and CDR2: MNHNS and SASEGT. Deletions cut 7 bases from V and 8 bases from J, with 18 bases between. The CDR3 is made up of 13 amino acids. The CDR3 region is CASTTGRIRKQYF. The CDR3 nucleotides read TGTGCCAGCACGACAGGGAGGATACGGAAGCAGTACTTC.

The V gene is TRBV11-2, the J gene TRBJ2-6, with TRBD1 as a possible D gene (6 bases). Germline CDR1 and CDR2: SGHAT and FQNNGV. CDR3 length: 19 residues. Trimming stripped 7 bases from V and 1 base from J, with 23 bases between. The CDR3 nucleotides read TGTGCCAGCACCTCCCTTCGACAGGTCTTAACTTCTGGGGCCAACGTCCTGACTTTC. Amino acids: CASTSLRQVLTSGANVLTF.

The rearrangement links TRBV9 to TRBJ1-1; weak D call: TRBD1 (6 bases). This CDR3 is 15 amino acids long. CDR1 and CDR2 from the germline V gene are SGDLS and YYNGEE. V dropped 3 bases and J dropped 0 bases, with 12 bases sitting between them. This chain's CDR3 is CASSEGGIMNTEAFF. The CDR3 DNA is TGTGCCAGCAGCGAAGGGGGAATTATGAACACTGAAGCTTTCTTT.